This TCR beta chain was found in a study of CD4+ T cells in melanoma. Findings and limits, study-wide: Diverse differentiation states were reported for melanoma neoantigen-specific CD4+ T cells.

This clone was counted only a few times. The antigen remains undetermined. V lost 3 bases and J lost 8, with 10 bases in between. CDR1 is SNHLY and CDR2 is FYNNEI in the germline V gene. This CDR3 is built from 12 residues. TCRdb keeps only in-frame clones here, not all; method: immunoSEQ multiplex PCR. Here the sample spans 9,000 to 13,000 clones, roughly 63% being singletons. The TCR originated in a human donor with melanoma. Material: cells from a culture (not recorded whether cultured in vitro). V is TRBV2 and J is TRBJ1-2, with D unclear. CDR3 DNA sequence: TGTGCCAGCAGTGACAGGACCTGGGGCTACACCTTC. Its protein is CASSDRTWGYTF.